A selection of T cell receptor beta chains follows, all from one sample in a study of blood T cell repertoires in COVID-19. Measured with immunoSEQ multiplex PCR; TCRdb has only the in-frame clones, and not every one. The data show about 270,000 clones, with approximately 86% seen just once and roughly 3% held by the top ten. The material sequenced was PBMCs or T cells enriched from blood (not recorded which). The receptors shown here come from a woman under 30 who had recovered from COVID-19. Each CDR3 is given with its conserved first and last residue.

>TRBV6-5|TRBJ2-7|14
CASSYSGLAGEEYF
>TRBV19|TRBJ1-5|14
CASSTGTGDQPQHF
>TRBV11-2|TRBJ2-5|16
CASSPGTSGVRQTQYF
>TRBV10-1|TRBJ1-2|16
CAIRDGLGGIFYGYTF
>TRBV18|TRBJ1-5|15
CASSTQGAGNQPQHF
>TRBV4-1|TRBJ2-1|17
CASSQNRGLAGSEEQFF
>TRBV27|TRBJ1-1|16
CASSSPGQGAGTEAFF
>TRBV6-5|TRBJ1-1|14
CASRTGPLNTEAFF
>TRBV9|TRBJ2-7|16
CASSVASTSGKYEQYF
>TRBV4-1|TRBJ2-5|16
CASSQDLGGVQETQYF
>TRBV27|TRBJ2-1|15
CASSFGLAGQNEQFF
>TRBV30|TRBJ1-1|13
CAWLQGSNTEAFF
>TRBV5-6|TRBJ2-4|16
CASSSGTGWEGNIQYF
>TRBV7-2|TRBJ1-2|16
CASSLLLRVSNYGYTF
>TRBV7-8|TRBJ2-7|15
CASSLGTHGGYEQYF
>TRBV11-2|TRBJ1-2|15
CASSATQQGGYGYTF
>TRBV10-3|TRBJ2-7|16
CAISQGLAGPPDEQYF
>TRBV7-3|TRBJ2-3|18
CASSRDGPVGGVTDTQYF